This T cell receptor (beta chain) was sequenced during a study of T cells in Graves' hyperthyroidism and ophthalmopathy. At least ten counts were recorded for this clonotype. Looked up from germline, CDR1 is MDHEN and CDR2 is SYDVKM. The CDR3 runs 13 residues. The ends were cut back, 10 bases at V and 4 bases at J, with 16 bases in the middle. The PBMCs were taken from approximately 9.7 ml of fresh peripheral blood. Authors of the study amplified TCR beta CDR3 regions from RNA transcripts. TCR CDR3 underwent first-round RT-PCR with the HTBI primer set. TCRdb reprocessed the multiplex PCR reads with MiXCR, giving one entry per CDR3 protein. This table has roughly 720,000 distinct CDR3 sequences, around 16% appearing once.

V usage is TRBV28 and J usage is TRBJ1-1; the D gene is possibly TRBD1 (6 bases). This TCR came from a man aged 50-60 years with Graves' hyperthyroidism. Sequenced sample: blood. CDR3 residues: CAILSGTSTEAFF. In DNA, the CDR3 is TGTGCCATCTTATCCGGGACAAGCACTGAAGCTTTCTTT.